This T cell receptor (beta chain) was documented in a study of blood T cell repertoires in COVID-19. Study context: In each case, the material was cDNA or gDNA derived from T cells, B-cell-depleted T cells, or PBMCs.

As processed by the authors: From reference gene primer amplification, estimates of nucleated cell counts were derived. The assay was immunoSEQ multiplex PCR, and TCRdb's table has in-frame clones only and misses some. V and J calls and clone size are given by that table; D and trimming were obtained from the DNA. The data contain about 250,000 clones, roughly four fifths of them singletons. This CDR3 contains 15 residues. Trimming pared 5 bases from V and 4 bases from J, leaving 15 bases between. Germline values: CDR1 SGHTA, CDR2 FQGNSA. What was sequenced was peripheral blood. The chain uses TRBV7-2 and TRBJ1-3, with a weak D call TRBD1 (6 bases). The TCR was taken from a woman aged 65 to 85 with acute or convalescent COVID-19. CDR3 amino acids: CASSPQGTFGNTIYF. The CDR3 DNA reads TGTGCCAGCAGCCCACAGGGTACGTTCGGAAACACCATATATTTT.